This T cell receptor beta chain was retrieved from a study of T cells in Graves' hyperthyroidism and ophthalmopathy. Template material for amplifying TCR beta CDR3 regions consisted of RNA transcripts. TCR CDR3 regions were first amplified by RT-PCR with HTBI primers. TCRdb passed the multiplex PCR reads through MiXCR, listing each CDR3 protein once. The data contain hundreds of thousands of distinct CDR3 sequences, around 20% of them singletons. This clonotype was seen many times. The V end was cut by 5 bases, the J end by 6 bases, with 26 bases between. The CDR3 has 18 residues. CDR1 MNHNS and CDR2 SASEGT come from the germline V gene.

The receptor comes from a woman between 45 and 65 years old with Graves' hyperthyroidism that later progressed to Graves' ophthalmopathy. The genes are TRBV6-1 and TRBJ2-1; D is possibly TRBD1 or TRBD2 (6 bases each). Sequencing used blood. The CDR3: CASSSQRRTERASNEQFF. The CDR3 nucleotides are TGTGCCAGCAGTTCTCAGCGACGGACAGAGCGGGCCAGCAATGAGCAGTTCTTC.